Shown below are 14 T cell receptor beta chains from a single sample sequenced in a study of shared clonotypes between healthy human individuals. Sequencing was performed with immunoSEQ multiplex PCR; in TCRdb, only in-frame clones are kept and a portion is missing. The table records approximately 2,000,000 clones, about 90% of them present only once. Sequencing used naive CD4+ T cells from PBMCs. The subset: CD45RA+ positively selected. The source of these receptors is a man aged 18-30 years in good health. Some clones in this sample may be carry-over from other donors' samples.

The J gene is TRBJ1-2, the V gene TRBV2; D might be TRBD1 (6 bases). Trimming took off 6 bases at V and 0 bases at J, with 14 bases between the two ends. The CDR3 runs 15 residues. Per germline, CDR1 SNHLY and CDR2 FYNNEI. The CDR3 spells CASRDSEAPNYGYTF. CDR3 DNA: TGTGCCAGCAGGGACAGCGAAGCTCCTAACTATGGCTACACCTTC. Filled out from reference TRBV2 and TRBJ1-2, the complete variable domain reads EPEVTQTPSHQVTQMGQEVILRCVPISNHLYFYWYRQILGQKVEFLVSFYNNEISEKSEIFDDQFSVERPDGSNFTLKIRSTKLEDSAMYFCASRDSEAPNYGYTFGSGTRLTVV.

The gene calls are TRBV28 and TRBJ2-4, with 15 bases fitting TRBD2. Germline V gene sequence: CDR1 MDHEN, CDR2 SYDVKM. With V trimmed by 5 bases and J by 3 bases, 8 bases remained unmatched. The CDR3 spans 18 residues. For the CDR3, the DNA is TGTGCCAGCAGTCCAGGACTAGCGGGAGGGTGGGACAAAAACATTCAGTACTTC. This encodes CASSPGLAGGWDKNIQYF.

Here the CDR3 DNA reads TGTGCCAGCAGTTTAGTCCAACGTTGGGCCGGGGAGCTGTTTTTT. It yields the protein CASSLVQRWAGELFF. The J gene is TRBJ2-2, the V gene TRBV27; D is undetermined. Trimming left V 2 bases short and J 6 bases short, with 13 bases between. The germline CDR1 and CDR2 sequences are MNHEY and SMNVEV (reference sequence). This CDR3 region has 15 residues.

The chain is built from TRBV7-2 and TRBJ2-3, with D tentatively TRBD1 or TRBD2 (5 bases each). CDR3 length: 15 residues. The V gene's germline CDR1 is SGHTA and CDR2 FQGNSA. V was pared by 1 base and J by 3 bases, with 11 bases between. Written as DNA, the CDR3 is TGTGCCAGCAGCTTAGATGGGGGAGCGACAGATACGCAGTATTTT. As protein: CASSLDGGATDTQYF.

This chain connects TRBV2 to TRBJ1-5; no clear D. CDR3 size: 15 residues. Trimming left V 6 bases short and J 2 bases short, with 14 bases between. Germline CDR1 is SNHLY and CDR2 is FYNNEI. In DNA form, the CDR3 reads TGTGCCAGCAGCGATCGGCTGGGCGGCAATCAGCCCCAGCATTTT. Residues: CASSDRLGGNQPQHF.

This chain links TRBV28 with TRBJ2-1; TRBD2 aligns across 12 bases. Trimming at V came to 10 bases and at J to 7 bases, leaving 11 bases not matched to a gene. Germline values: CDR1 MDHEN, CDR2 SYDVKM. The CDR3 extends over 15 amino acids. CDR3 sequence (DNA): TGTGCCACCGCTAGCGGGAGGGTCGCCGAGAATGAGCAGTTCTTC. Residues: CATASGRVAENEQFF.

The genes are TRBV30 and TRBJ2-7; unclear D gene. V lost 3 bases to trimming and J lost 0 bases, with 9 bases between them. Germline loops: CDR1 GTSNPN, CDR2 SVGIG (reference sequence). The CDR3 consists of 13 residues. The CDR3 protein is CAWRLLASYEQYF. Here the CDR3 DNA reads TGTGCCTGGAGACTTTTAGCCTCCTACGAGCAGTACTTC.

This chain uses TRBV5-1 with TRBJ2-2; 7 bases line up with TRBD2. The germline V gene has CDR1 SGHRS and CDR2 YFSETQ. The trim removed 7 bases at V and 4 bases at J, leaving 19 bases unmatched. The CDR3 is 18 amino acids. CDR3 DNA sequence: TGCGCCAGCCCCCGGGGGGTCTTCCTACCCTTTACCACCGGGGAGCTGTTTTTT. It translates to CASPRGVFLPFTTGELFF.

V is TRBV7-9 and J is TRBJ2-7; perhaps TRBD1 as D (5 bases). The V gene's germline CDR1 is SEHNR and CDR2 FQNEAQ (reference sequence). CDR3 size: 12 residues. Trimming left V 3 bases short and J 6 bases short, with 9 bases between. This CDR3 reads CASSFYGAEQYF. DNA of the CDR3: TGTGCCAGCAGCTTTTATGGGGCCGAGCAGTACTTC.

The rearrangement joins TRBV6-6 to TRBJ2-2; D is ambiguous. Germline assignment: CDR1 MNHNY and CDR2 SVGAGI (reference sequence). V shed 2 bases and J shed 4 bases, with 2 bases lying between them. CDR3 size: 12 residues. Here the CDR3 reads CASSYLTGELFF. CDR3 bases: TGTGCCAGCAGTTACCTCACCGGGGAGCTGTTTTTT.

The genes are TRBV7-9 and TRBJ1-2; D is unclear. Germline V gene sequence: CDR1 SEHNR, CDR2 FQNEAQ (reference sequence). With 1 base removed from V and 10 bases from J, the gap between germline ends came to 19 bases. There are 15 residues in the CDR3. The CDR3 DNA reads TGTGCCAGCAGCTTAGGTCCGTCACCAGATCGGGACTACACCTTC. Translation: CASSLGPSPDRDYTF.

The CDR3: CASSISSGVGIGTEAFF. In DNA form, the CDR3 reads TGTGCCAGTAGTATATCGTCTGGGGTGGGCATCGGCACTGAAGCTTTCTTT. The gene calls are TRBV19 and TRBJ1-1, with D unclear. The CDR3 loop spans 17 amino acids. Germline V gene lookup returns CDR1 LNHDA and CDR2 SQIVND (reference sequence). Trimming stripped 2 bases from V and 4 bases from J, with 20 bases between.

The chain has TRBV7-9 and TRBJ2-3, with 7 bases identical to TRBD2. CDR3 size: 15 residues. In germline, CDR1 is SEHNR, CDR2 FQNEAQ (reference sequence). The ends lost 5 bases at V and 3 bases at J; junction bases unmatched: 8. The CDR3 reads CASSPQGGSTDTQYF. The DNA of the CDR3 is TGTGCCAGCAGCCCTCAGGGCGGGAGTACAGATACGCAGTATTTT.

The chain links TRBV12-2 to TRBJ2-7; the D segment call TRBD2 is taken from the table without a DNA check. TRBV12-2 constitutes a pseudogene. The length of the CDR3 is 19 residues. CDR3 sequence: CASPSKTGTSGLRGDEQYF. The CDR3 region has the DNA TGTGCAAGTCCCTCAAAAACCGGGACTAGCGGGCTTCGGGGGGACGAGCAGTACTTC.